Presented here are 29 T cell receptor beta chains from one specimen sequenced in a study of human T cells and chemical hapten exposure. Noted time point: patch test 2, 6 weeks after DPC sensitization. Treatment of the sample: therapeutic diphenylcyclopropenone sensitization with weekly scalp DPC. TCRdb called the RACE reads again in MiXCR, with one record for every CDR3 protein. Of about 400,000 distinct CDR3 sequences in the sample, around 6% are singletons; the top ten hold about 5%. Sequenced material: whole blood, taken in connection with sensitization to the hapten diphenylcyclopropenone (DPC). The source is a woman aged 18-29 years with alopecia areata. Some clones in this sample may be carry-over from other donors' samples.

The chain is built from TRBV5-1 and TRBJ2-3, with 8 bases matching TRBD1. The CDR3 length is 16 residues. V lost 2 bases, J lost 1 base, and 6 bases stayed unmatched. Germline V gene data show CDR1 as SGHRS and CDR2 as YFSETQ. The DNA for the CDR3 is TGCGCCAGCAGCTTCCAGCCGGGACAGGGCACAGATACGCAGTATTTT. Residues: CASSFQPGQGTDTQYF.

This chain joins TRBV20-1 and TRBJ2-2; D ambiguous. Germline V CDR1 and CDR2: DFQATT, SNEGSKA (reference sequence). The CDR3 spans 14 residues. Trimming took 3 bases from V and 3 from J, leaving 11 bases between them. The CDR3 loop reads CSAREHTDTGELFF. CDR3 DNA sequence: TGCAGTGCTAGGGAGCATACGGACACCGGGGAGCTGTTTTTT.

This clonotype was seen a few times. The V call is TRBV3-1, the J call TRBJ1-4; D may be TRBD1 (6 bases). V was trimmed by 2 bases and J by 5 bases, leaving 9 bases between them. The germline CDR1 and CDR2 sequences are LGHDT and YNNKEL (reference sequence). This CDR3 comprises 14 residues. CDR3 region: CASSQKQGNEKLFF. The CDR3, as DNA: TGTGCCAGCAGCCAAAAACAGGGAAATGAAAAACTGTTTTTT.

This clonotype was found many times. The gene calls are TRBV4-3 and TRBJ1-4, with D perhaps TRBD1 (6 bases). CDR3 length: 13 amino acids. The germline V and J ends were trimmed by 1 base and 7 bases, with 7 bases remaining between them. From germline, CDR1 is LGHNA and CDR2 YSLEER. CDR3 protein: CASSQGRGEKLFF. The CDR3 region has the DNA TGCGCCAGCAGCCAAGGCAGGGGTGAAAAACTGTTTTTT.

This chain joins TRBV24-1 and TRBJ2-3, with no clear D. CDR3 length: 14 amino acids. V lost 3 bases and J lost 4, with 10 bases in between. Germline lookup yields CDR1 KGHDR and CDR2 SFDVKD. In nucleotides, the CDR3 is TGTGCCACCAGTGATAGGCGAAGTTCAGATACGCAGTATTTT. Its translation: CATSDRRSSDTQYF.

This clonotype has a handful of counts. The V and J genes are TRBV5-1 and TRBJ2-1; D uncertain. CDR3 length: 13 residues. Per germline, CDR1 SGHRS and CDR2 YFSETQ. V dropped 1 base and J dropped 6 bases, with 8 bases sitting between them. The CDR3 sequence is CASSLFGSNEQFF. As DNA, the CDR3 is TGCGCCAGCAGCTTGTTTGGTAGCAATGAGCAGTTCTTC.

This clonotype has more than one count but fewer than ten. J is TRBJ1-4 and V is TRBV7-8; 10 nucleotides align to TRBD1. Per germline, CDR1 SGHVS and CDR2 FQNEAQ. The CDR3 spans 15 residues. V trimming: 5 bases; J trimming: 6 bases; junction bases outside the gene matches: 6. In nucleotides, the CDR3 is TGTGCCAGCAGCCCGACAGGGGGCTTCGATGAAAAACTGTTTTTT. Translation: CASSPTGGFDEKLFF.

A few counts support this clonotype. This sequence joins TRBV12-3 or TRBV12-4 and TRBJ2-2, with D tentatively TRBD2 (6 bases). The V end lost 4 bases, the J end lost 7 bases, and 16 bases lay between the germline ends. CDR3 length: 15 residues. In nucleotides, the CDR3 is TGTGCCAGCAGTTGGAGGGGCAGAGAACGCGGGGAGCTGTTTTTT. Its protein product is CASSWRGRERGELFF.

This clonotype was seen only a few times. This chain uses TRBV6-6 with TRBJ2-7, with 7 bases identical to TRBD1. The length of the CDR3 is 15 residues. The ends lost 1 base at V and 5 bases at J; junction bases unmatched: 8. Germline loops: CDR1 MNHNY, CDR2 SVGAGI (reference sequence). In nucleotides, the CDR3 is TGTGCCAGCAGTTACTTCCGGGACAGTGTAAACGAGCAGTACTTC. As protein: CASSYFRDSVNEQYF.

This clonotype was counted only a few times. The CDR3 bases are TGTGCCAGCAGCCCGACCCCCAGCGGGGCCTACTACGAGCAGTACTTC. It specifies CASSPTPSGAYYEQYF. This chain connects TRBV7-2 to TRBJ2-7; 7 bases agree with TRBD2. Trimming took 5 bases from V and 3 from J; bases not matched to a gene: 13. Germline CDR1 is SGHTA and CDR2 is FQGNSA. The length of the CDR3 is 16 residues.

This clonotype was detected many times. The chain couples TRBV12-3 or TRBV12-4 to TRBJ2-4; weak D call: TRBD1 (5 bases). This CDR3 contains 13 residues. Trimming removed 3 bases from V and 5 bases from J, with 8 bases in between. In DNA, the CDR3 is TGTGCCAGCAGTTTCAGGGTCCAAAACATTCAGTACTTC. This translates into CASSFRVQNIQYF.

This chain uses TRBV15 with TRBJ1-4; 8 bases agree with TRBD1. Germline CDR1 and CDR2: LNHNV and YYDKDF (reference sequence). The V segment lost 6 bases and the J segment 6 bases; nucleotides outside the gene matches: 6. This CDR3 spans 14 amino acids. This chain's CDR3 is CATSKTGDYEKLFF. The CDR3 DNA is TGTGCCACCAGTAAGACAGGGGATTATGAAAAACTGTTTTTT.

This clonotype occurred many times. This rearrangement joins TRBV25-1 to TRBJ2-7, with TRBD1 matching over 7 bases. The CDR3 covers 14 residues. CDR1 is MGHDK, CDR2 SYGVNS, per germline. The V segment lost 4 bases and the J segment 3 bases; nucleotides outside the gene matches: 6. CDR3 sequence reads: CASSVGTAVYEQYF. CDR3 DNA sequence: TGTGCCAGCAGTGTCGGGACAGCCGTCTACGAGCAGTACTTC.

In its sample, this clonotype was seen a few times. The chain recombines TRBV7-9 with TRBJ2-7; 8 bases agree with TRBD1. Germline-derived CDR1 and CDR2 are SEHNR and FQNEAQ (reference sequence). V shed 3 bases and J 2 bases; nucleotides not matched to a gene: 6. The CDR3 length is 15 residues. CDR3 protein: CASSLAGGRAYEQYF. CDR3 nucleotides: TGTGCCAGCAGCTTGGCAGGGGGCAGGGCCTACGAGCAGTACTTC.

This clonotype has at least ten counts. The V gene is TRBV18, the J gene TRBJ1-1, with D unresolved. In germline, CDR1 is KGHSH, CDR2 LQKENI. The CDR3 sequence is 12 residues long. V was cut by 2 bases and J by 8 bases, with 9 bases left in between. CDR3 sequence reads: CASSPGSQEAFF. The CDR3 region has the DNA TGTGCCAGCTCACCAGGAAGCCAGGAAGCTTTCTTT. Full variable domain (remainder filled in from reference TRBV18 and TRBJ1-1): NAGVMQNPRHLVRRRGQEARLRCSPMKGHSHVYWYRQLPEEGLKFMVYLQKENIIDESGMPKERFSAEFPKEGPSILRIQQVVRGDSAAYFCASSPGSQEAFFGQGTRLTVV.

This clonotype has ten or more counts. This chain uses TRBV7-2 with TRBJ2-7; D not certain. Trimming pared 5 bases from V and 0 bases from J, leaving 11 bases between. The CDR3 contains 14 residues. Per germline, CDR1 SGHTA and CDR2 FQGNSA. The CDR3 region is CASSPSYYSYEQYF. The CDR3 DNA follows: TGTGCCAGCAGCCCCTCTTATTACTCCTACGAGCAGTACTTC.

This clonotype was detected many times. This rearrangement joins TRBV3-1 to TRBJ2-1; D gene ambiguous. V gave up 3 bases and J gave up 0 bases, with 6 bases separating them. Germline CDR1 and CDR2: LGHDT and YNNKEL (reference sequence). The length of the CDR3 is 14 residues. The DNA for the CDR3 is TGTGCCAGCAGCCAGCAGAGCTCCTACAATGAGCAGTTCTTC. Amino acids: CASSQQSSYNEQFF.

This clonotype was observed many times. The chain carries TRBV20-1 and TRBJ1-5; D is ambiguous. V was pared by 0 bases and J by 7 bases, with 7 bases between. CDR3 length equals 12 residues. Germline V gives CDR1 DFQATT, CDR2 SNEGSKA (reference sequence). CDR3 DNA: TGCAGTGCTAGAGATAGGACCCAGCCCCAGCATTTT. Translation gives CSARDRTQPQHF.

This clonotype was observed a few times. The chain links TRBV28 to TRBJ1-2, with 8 bases that match TRBD1. V gave up 4 bases and J gave up 4 bases; unmatched junction bases: 8. Germline CDR1 reads MDHEN; CDR2 reads SYDVKM. The CDR3 totals 15 residues. The CDR3 region has the DNA TGTGCCAGCAGTTACGGACAGGGAAAGGGCTATGGCTACACCTTC. This sequence encodes CASSYGQGKGYGYTF.

The sample holds one count of this clonotype. The DNA for the CDR3 is TGTGCCAGCAGCTTTATGGTGGGGAACACCGGGGAGCTGTTTTTT. This sequence encodes CASSFMVGNTGELFF. The J gene is TRBJ2-2, the V gene TRBV7-2; D not certain. The CDR3 spans 15 residues. Trimming left V 3 bases short and J 1 base short, with 9 bases between. CDR1 is SGHTA, CDR2 FQGNSA, per germline.

This sequence joins TRBV6-5 and TRBJ2-4; TRBD2 matches at 7 bases. This CDR3 has 16 amino acids. The germline gives CDR1 MNHEY, CDR2 SVGAGI. Unmatched junction bases numbered 5, after V lost 0 bases and J lost 3 bases. CDR3 bases: TGTGCCAGCAGTTACTCGATATGGGAGGGCAAAAACATTCAGTACTTC. Translation: CASSYSIWEGKNIQYF.

This rearrangement joins TRBV2 to TRBJ2-5; the D is unclear. The CDR3 covers 11 residues. With 6 bases removed from V and 2 bases from J, the gap between germline ends came to 4 bases. The germline CDR1 and CDR2 sequences are SNHLY and FYNNEI. CDR3 nucleotides: TGTGCCAGCAGAGAGCAAGAGACCCAGTACTTC. Protein sequence: CASREQETQYF.

This clonotype was counted ten times or more. The V and J genes are TRBV7-2 and TRBJ2-3, with D unclear. V was cut by 1 base and J by 3 bases, with 8 bases left in between. The length of the CDR3 is 14 residues. Germline assignment: CDR1 SGHTA and CDR2 FQGNSA. The CDR3 is CASSLGGFTDTQYF. CDR3 DNA sequence: TGTGCCAGCAGCTTAGGGGGATTTACAGATACGCAGTATTTT.

This clonotype was seen at least ten times. The chain links TRBV6-2 or TRBV6-3 to TRBJ1-5; 7 bases are shared with TRBD1. V lost 4 bases to trimming and J lost 4 bases; unmatched junction nucleotides: 13. The CDR3 extends over 17 amino acids. Germline CDR1 MNHEY, CDR2 SVGEGT. This CDR3 is CASSSQPTGRSNQPQHF. The DNA of the CDR3 is TGTGCCAGCAGTTCCCAACCGACAGGGCGGTCTAATCAGCCCCAGCATTTT.

This clonotype was seen at least ten times. The V gene is TRBV2, the J gene TRBJ1-1, with D possibly TRBD1 on 6 matching bases. Trimming stripped 7 bases from V and 5 bases from J, with 14 bases between. Germline CDR1 SNHLY, CDR2 FYNNEI. The CDR3 runs to 13 residues. The CDR3: CASTTRTATEAFF. The CDR3 nucleotides are TGTGCCAGCACCACCCGGACAGCAACTGAAGCTTTCTTT.

The gene calls are TRBV12-3 or TRBV12-4 and TRBJ2-3; 13 bases agree with TRBD2. CDR3 size: 18 residues. The J segment lost 0 bases and the V segment lost 6 bases, leaving 9 bases of the junction unmatched. The DNA for the CDR3 is TGTGCCAGCAGACCACGACTAGCGGGGGGTCCAAGCACAGATACGCAGTATTTT. Translation: CASRPRLAGGPSTDTQYF.

This clonotype was seen only a few times. The chain couples TRBV20-1 to TRBJ2-1, with 8 bases fitting TRBD1. CDR3 length equals 16 residues. V lost 5 bases and J lost 4; bases outside the gene matches: 13. Germline V gives CDR1 DFQATT, CDR2 SNEGSKA (reference sequence). In DNA, the CDR3 is TGCAGTGCTCCTTTCCTTGGACAGGGTTCGTACAATGAGCAGTTCTTC. Its translation is CSAPFLGQGSYNEQFF.

Details on this clonotype: One junction end does not reproduce the germline sequence, and a read error may be involved. V and J are TRBV7-9 and TRBJ1-4; D uncertain. Germline CDR1 reads SEHNR; CDR2 reads FQNEAQ (reference sequence). The CDR3 extends over 15 amino acids. CDR3 DNA: TGTGCCAGCAGCTTACGGTCGGGATATAATGAAAAACCGTTTTTT. This sequence encodes CASSLRSGYNEKPFF. Looking up the rest from reference TRBV7-9 and TRBJ1-4 gives the full variable domain: DTGVSQNPRHKITKRGQNVTFRCDPISEHNRLYWYRQTLGQGPEFLTYFQNEAQLEKSRLLSDRFSAERPKGSFSTLEIQRTEQGDSAMYLCASSLRSGYNEKPFFGSGTQLSVL.

This clonotype was seen a handful of times. The chain joins TRBV15 to TRBJ2-7; no clear D gene. The CDR3 loop spans 13 amino acids. The germline gives CDR1 LNHNV, CDR2 YYDKDF (reference sequence). Trimming pared 1 base from V and 0 bases from J, leaving 4 bases between. CDR3: CATSRGFSYEQYF. Here the CDR3 DNA reads TGTGCCACCAGCAGAGGATTCTCCTACGAGCAGTACTTC.